A single sample gave rise to the 11 T cell receptor beta chains below, sequenced in a study of shared clonotypes between healthy human individuals (dated by TCRdb to about 2020). For the CD8 naive samples, CD45RO-negative cells were positively selected for CCR7, yielding a CD45RA+CCR7+ population from which TemRA cells were excluded. The library was generated by the immunoSEQ multiplex PCR assay. TCRdb limited this immuneACCESS table to in-frame rearrangements with V and J called. A share of clones is missing; checked studies link under half to unresolved V genes, and the rest is unexplained. This sample holds around 2.1 million clones; under 95% were observed only once. Under 2% of the sample is held by the ten biggest clonotypes. Sequenced sample: naive CD8+ T cells from PBMCs. The intended sense of this specimen's cell subset or site label: CD45RA+CCR7+. These receptors came from a man between 18 and 35 years old in good health. Some clones in this sample may be carry-over from other donors' samples.

This chain joins TRBV7-2 and TRBJ2-3; 9 nucleotides align to TRBD2. V shed 6 bases, J shed 4 bases, and the junction held 8 bases outside the gene matches. Germline assignment: CDR1 SGHTA and CDR2 FQGNSA. The CDR3 contains 15 residues. The CDR3 protein is CASRGGGRVSDTQYF. The CDR3 nucleotides are TGTGCCAGCAGAGGTGGCGGGAGGGTATCAGATACGCAGTATTTT. The full variable domain, rest sourced from reference TRBV7-2 and TRBJ2-3, is GAGVSQSPSNKVTEKGKDVELRCDPISGHTALYWYRQSLGQGLEFLIYFQGNSAPDKSGLPSDRFSAERTGGSVSTLTIQRTQQEDSAVYLCASRGGGRVSDTQYFGPGTRLTVL.

With respect to this clone: The sample carries other DNA sequences with the same CDR3. The chain uses TRBV6-5 and TRBJ1-5, with D unclear. The V end was cut by 2 bases, the J end by 1 base, with 6 bases between. This CDR3 is built from 14 residues. Germline-derived CDR1 and CDR2 are MNHEY and SVGAGI. CDR3 bases: TGTGCCAGCAGTTACGCGGGGAGCAATCAGCCCCAGCATTTT. It specifies CASSYAGSNQPQHF.

The chain uses TRBV7-9 and TRBJ1-2; TRBD1 agrees at 7 bases. The CDR3 consists of 14 residues. Per the germline V gene, CDR1 is SEHNR and CDR2 is FQNEAQ (reference sequence). V trimming: 10 bases; J trimming: 6 bases; junction bases outside the gene matches: 14. In DNA, the CDR3 is TGTGCCACCGACCATACAGGGGAGGCGAATGGCTACACCTTC. Amino acid sequence: CATDHTGEANGYTF.

The genes are TRBV6-6 and TRBJ2-7; D not certain. This CDR3 spans 13 amino acids. CDR1 is MNHNY, CDR2 SVGAGI, per germline (reference sequence). Trimming shortened V by 4 bases and J by 3 bases, and 10 bases separated the two germline ends. The CDR3 DNA reads TGTGCCAGCAGTTCCCCCGAGGACTACGAGCAGTACTTC. Its translation is CASSSPEDYEQYF.

CDR3 DNA: TGTGCCAGCAGTATACTCGGGGGCGTGTGGGGAAACACCATATATTTT. It codes for CASSILGGVWGNTIYF. J is TRBJ1-3 and V is TRBV6-6; D may be TRBD1 (6 bases). Germline V gene lookup returns CDR1 MNHNY and CDR2 SVGAGI (reference sequence). CDR3 length: 16 residues. The germline V and J ends were trimmed by 5 bases and 4 bases, with 18 bases remaining between them.

The chain is built from TRBV6-6 and TRBJ1-4; 10 positions agree with TRBD1. Germline-derived CDR1 and CDR2 are MNHNY and SVGAGI (reference sequence). There are 16 residues in the CDR3. With V trimmed by 6 bases and J by 1 base, 5 bases remained unmatched. CDR3 sequence: CASRPRTGGTNEKLFF. The CDR3 DNA is TGTGCCAGCAGACCCCGGACAGGGGGAACTAATGAAAAACTGTTTTTT.

The chain is built from TRBV9 and TRBJ1-2, with 8 bases aligning to TRBD1. From germline, CDR1 is SGDLS and CDR2 YYNGEE. The CDR3 sequence is 13 residues long. Losses at the gene ends were 3 bases for V and 8 bases for J; bases not matched to a gene: 6. CDR3 sequence (DNA): TGTGCCAGCAGCGGGACAGGGCCGGGAGGCTACACCTTC. It yields the protein CASSGTGPGGYTF.

A note on this clone: Other nucleotide sequences from this sample produce the same CDR3. This CDR3 reads CASSLGQGAAYEQYF. Written as DNA, the CDR3 is TGTGCCAGCAGCCTGGGACAGGGGGCCGCCTACGAGCAGTACTTC. The V call is TRBV28, the J call TRBJ2-7; 12 bases match TRBD1. Trimming removed 6 bases from V and 2 bases from J; junction bases left unmatched: 5. CDR3 length: 15 amino acids. Germline V gives CDR1 MDHEN, CDR2 SYDVKM.

The genes are TRBV6-5 and TRBJ2-1, with 7 bases fitting TRBD2. There are 13 residues in the CDR3. After removal of 3 bases from V and 5 bases from J, the junction contained 1 base not matched to a gene. Germline CDR1 is MNHEY and CDR2 is SVGAGI. The DNA of the CDR3 is TGTGCCAGCAGTTATGGGAGGGACAATGAGCAGTTCTTC. It translates to CASSYGRDNEQFF.

This clone occurred once. This chain connects TRBV7-3 to TRBJ2-3, with TRBD2 identical over 8 bases. V shed 1 base, J shed 3 bases, and the junction held 6 bases outside the gene matches. The CDR3 is made up of 16 amino acids. Germline CDR1 and CDR2: SGHTA and FQGTGA. The CDR3 loop reads CASSLMAGGDTDTQYF. The CDR3 coding sequence is TGTGCCAGCAGCTTAATGGCGGGAGGAGATACAGATACGCAGTATTTT.

The chain employs TRBV27 and TRBJ2-7; 7 positions match TRBD2. CDR3 size: 16 residues. J gave up 2 bases and V 2 bases, and 9 bases lay outside the gene matches. The V gene's germline CDR1 is MNHEY and CDR2 SMNVEV (reference sequence). The chain's CDR3 is CASSLLLAEPTYEQYF. The CDR3 DNA is TGTGCCAGCAGTTTACTCCTAGCGGAGCCTACCTACGAGCAGTACTTC.